These 28 T cell receptor beta chains originate from one sample sequenced in a study of blood T cell dynamics during melanoma immunotherapy. Assay: immunoSEQ multiplex PCR; the TCRdb copy retains only in-frame clones and omits some. The data hold some 11,000 clones, with around four fifths observed a single time. Time point specified: pre-treatment baseline. Source: blood, taken from a patient treated with checkpoint blockade. Source of these receptors: a human donor with melanoma.

This clone showed up just once. The chain employs TRBV7-2 and TRBJ2-5; 7 bases are shared with TRBD1. With 1 base clipped from V and 9 bases from J, the junction kept 8 bases outside the gene matches. The CDR3 is 14 residues long. CDR1 is SGHTA and CDR2 is FQGNSA in the germline V gene. In DNA, the CDR3 is TGTGCCAGCAGCTTAGGGAGGACACAGGGGTCCCAGTACTTC. It codes for CASSLGRTQGSQYF.

The chain carries TRBV7-2 and TRBJ1-1, with D hard to call. With 4 bases removed from V and 1 base from J, the gap between germline ends came to 7 bases. Germline V gene lookup returns CDR1 SGHTA and CDR2 FQGNSA. The CDR3 runs to 13 residues. The CDR3 DNA sequence: TGTGCCAGCAGCTCTTACAGGAACACTGAAGCTTTCTTT. Amino acids: CASSSYRNTEAFF.

The chain uses TRBV9 and TRBJ1-3, with no clear D. Germline CDR1 SGDLS, CDR2 YYNGEE. With 5 bases removed from V and 0 bases from J, the gap between germline ends came to 3 bases. There are 12 residues in the CDR3. Written as DNA, the CDR3 is TGTGCCAGCAGGGACTCTGGAAACACCATATATTTT. This translates into CASRDSGNTIYF.

This chain joins TRBV7-2 and TRBJ1-4; D is perhaps TRBD1 (5 bases). V lost 3 bases to trimming and J lost 8 bases, with 16 bases between them. The CDR3 length is 15 residues. Germline loops: CDR1 SGHTA, CDR2 FQGNSA. CDR3 sequence reads: CASSFSQGTREKLFF. Here the CDR3 DNA reads TGTGCCAGCAGCTTTTCCCAAGGGACGCGGGAAAAACTGTTTTTT.

This chain connects TRBV5-1 to TRBJ2-2; TRBD2 might be the D (6 bases). This CDR3 comprises 16 residues. Germline assignment: CDR1 SGHRS and CDR2 YFSETQ. V was cut by 0 bases and J by 8 bases, with 17 bases left in between. Here the CDR3 DNA reads TGCGCCAGCAGCTTGGGGGACTCTAAGATTCTGGGGGAGCTGTTTTTT. This translates into CASSLGDSKILGELFF.

A remark on this clone: At the DNA level, this CDR3 is encoded by other sequences in the same sample as well. The chain employs TRBV9 and TRBJ2-6; tentatively, D is TRBD1 (5 bases). In germline, CDR1 is SGDLS, CDR2 YYNGEE. Trimming cost V 1 base and J 1 base, with 9 bases left between them. CDR3 size: 16 residues. The CDR3 region is CASSVTQGSGANVLTF. The DNA of the CDR3 is TGTGCCAGCAGCGTAACCCAGGGTTCTGGGGCCAACGTCCTGACTTTC.

This clone turned up a few times. The same CDR3 can be traced to other DNA sequences in this sample. V usage is TRBV7-2 and J usage is TRBJ2-5; 8 bases agree with TRBD1. The germline V gene encodes CDR1 SGHTA and CDR2 FQGNSA. This CDR3 has 13 residues. V shed 3 bases and J 5 bases; nucleotides not matched to a gene: 2. The CDR3 protein is CASSFTGGETQYF. The CDR3 nucleotides are TGTGCCAGCAGCTTCACAGGGGGGGAGACCCAGTACTTC.

This clone has more than one count but fewer than ten. The rearrangement links TRBV28 to TRBJ1-1, with 12 bases matching TRBD1. The V and J ends lost 6 bases and 7 bases, in that order; junction bases with no gene match: 9. This CDR3 region has 15 residues. Looked up from germline, CDR1 is MDHEN and CDR2 is SYDVKM. The CDR3 region is CASSSPGTGGREAFF. CDR3 in DNA: TGTGCCAGCAGCTCCCCCGGGACAGGGGGCCGTGAAGCTTTCTTT.

V usage is TRBV5-5 and J usage is TRBJ2-3; D possibly corresponds to TRBD1 (6 bases). Looked up from germline, CDR1 is SGHKS and CDR2 is YYEKEE (reference sequence). The V gene lost 0 bases and the J gene lost 4 bases, with 9 bases spanning the gap. This CDR3 is 14 amino acids long. The CDR3 here is CASSLGGQADTQYF. CDR3 nucleotide sequence: TGTGCCAGCAGCTTGGGGGGGCAAGCAGATACGCAGTATTTT.

The rearrangement joins TRBV9 to TRBJ1-6, with D hard to call. The germline CDR1 and CDR2 sequences are SGDLS and YYNGEE. This CDR3 region has 18 residues. V was clipped by 4 bases and J by 0 bases, with 17 bases between them. DNA of the CDR3: TGTGCCAGCAGCCCCCGTCAAGGAGGGAGCTCCTATAATTCACCCCTCCACTTT. Residues: CASSPRQGGSSYNSPLHF.

The rearrangement links TRBV6-5 to TRBJ2-7; maybe TRBD1 (6 bases). V shed 8 bases and J shed 0 bases, with 14 bases lying between them. The germline V gene has CDR1 MNHEY and CDR2 SVGAGI. This CDR3 comprises 14 residues. CDR3 sequence (DNA): TGTGCCAGCCGGGACACCATGAGCTCCTACGAGCAGTACTTC. It translates to CASRDTMSSYEQYF.

This clone was counted between two and nine times. V and J are TRBV14 and TRBJ2-7; D is uncertain. There are 15 residues in the CDR3. The germline V gene encodes CDR1 SGHDN and CDR2 FVKESK. V was pared by 0 bases and J by 4 bases, with 13 bases between. The CDR3 region is CASSQDYGSIYEQYF. The CDR3 DNA follows: TGTGCCAGCAGCCAAGATTATGGATCTATATACGAGCAGTACTTC.

The chain links TRBV5-1 to TRBJ2-5; D call uncertain. The DNA end is a closer match to TRBJ2-7, so the J assignment may be wrong. This CDR3 comprises 13 residues. From germline, CDR1 is SGHRS and CDR2 YFSETQ. The CDR3 sequence is CASSPDDLYEQYF. The CDR3 bases are TGCGCCAGCAGCCCGGACGACTTATACGAGCAGTACTTC.

V usage is TRBV6-1 and J usage is TRBJ1-2; D remains unclear. Trimming removed 4 bases from V and 7 bases from J, with 13 bases in between. CDR1 is MNHNS, CDR2 SASEGT, per germline. The CDR3 loop spans 13 amino acids. The CDR3 nucleotides are TGTGCCAGCAGTGTCGCCTCGGAGGCTGGCTACACCTTC. Residues: CASSVASEAGYTF.

The chain uses TRBV27 and TRBJ2-1; the D is unclear. Trimming pared 5 bases from V and 3 bases from J, leaving 14 bases between. Germline CDR1 and CDR2: MNHEY and SMNVEV (reference sequence). CDR3 size: 15 residues. This CDR3 is CASSPHPGYYNEQFF. DNA for the CDR3: TGTGCCAGCAGTCCTCATCCGGGTTACTACAATGAGCAGTTCTTC.

The V gene is TRBV28, the J gene TRBJ1-5; 9 positions match TRBD1. With V trimmed by 4 bases and J by 0 bases, 13 bases remained unmatched. CDR1 and CDR2 from the germline V gene are MDHEN and SYDVKM. The length of the CDR3 is 19 residues. The CDR3 sequence: CASSYPGTGTRYSNQPQHF. The CDR3 DNA follows: TGTGCCAGCAGTTATCCCGGGACAGGGACCCGATATAGCAATCAGCCCCAGCATTTT. Together with reference TRBV28 and TRBJ1-5, the CDR3 gives the full variable domain: DVKVTQSSRYLVKRTGEKVFLECVQDMDHENMFWYRQDPGLGLRLIYFSYDVKMKEKGDIPEGYSVSREKKERFSLILESASTNQTSMYLCASSYPGTGTRYSNQPQHFGDGTRLSIL.

The gene calls are TRBV28 and TRBJ1-5; the D gene is possibly TRBD1 (6 bases). Germline-derived CDR1 and CDR2 are MDHEN and SYDVKM. With 8 bases removed from V and 4 bases from J, the gap between germline ends came to 9 bases. The CDR3 is made up of 12 amino acids. For the CDR3, the DNA is TGTGCCAGCCAGGACAGTAATCAGCCCCAGCATTTT. Its translation is CASQDSNQPQHF.

V usage is TRBV5-4 and J usage is TRBJ2-3; no clear D gene. There are 13 residues in the CDR3. Germline assignment: CDR1 SGHNT and CDR2 YYREEE (reference sequence). Trimming cost V 3 bases and J 3 bases, with 8 bases left between them. The CDR3 loop reads CASSSRRTDTQYF. The CDR3 region has the DNA TGTGCCAGCAGCTCGCGAAGGACAGATACGCAGTATTTT.

The rearrangement joins TRBV5-1 to TRBJ2-3; TRBD2 matches at 12 bases. V lost 4 bases, J lost 0 bases, and 12 bases stayed unmatched. The CDR3 runs 19 residues. Germline loops: CDR1 SGHRS, CDR2 YFSETQ. CDR3 loop: CASSRATSGGTSSTDTQYF. CDR3 nucleotides: TGCGCCAGCAGCCGCGCTACTAGCGGGGGGACCTCTAGCACAGATACGCAGTATTTT.

On this clone: This likely reflects a read error, since a far larger clone is one base away. The gene calls are TRBV7-3 and TRBJ1-3; D is perhaps TRBD1 (6 bases). This CDR3 contains 13 residues. V lost 8 bases, J lost 3 bases, and 11 bases lay in between. Germline V gene lookup returns CDR1 SGHTA and CDR2 FQGTGA. The CDR3 coding sequence is TGTGCCAGCGCGGGGGGCGGTGGAAACACCATATATTTT. Its translation: CASAGGGGNTIYF.

In nucleotides, the CDR3 is TGTGCCAGCTCACCCTCATTAGCCAAAAACATTCAGTACTTC. Translation: CASSPSLAKNIQYF. The chain links TRBV18 to TRBJ2-4; D ambiguous. The V and J ends lost 3 bases and 0 bases respectively, with 6 bases between them. Germline assignment: CDR1 KGHSH and CDR2 LQKENI. This CDR3 has 14 residues. The full variable domain, its missing parts supplied by reference TRBV18 and TRBJ2-4, is NAGVMQNPRHLVRRRGQEARLRCSPMKGHSHVYWYRQLPEEGLKFMVYLQKENIIDESGMPKERFSAEFPKEGPSILRIQQVVRGDSAAYFCASSPSLAKNIQYFGAGTRLSVL.

The CDR3 protein is CASSQSWTGEQPQHF. For the CDR3, the DNA is TGCGCCAGCAGCCAGTCCTGGACAGGGGAACAGCCCCAGCATTTT. The V gene is TRBV4-3, the J gene TRBJ1-5, with TRBD1 matching 9 bases. The germline V gene encodes CDR1 LGHNA and CDR2 YSLEER. V shed 3 bases, J shed 7 bases, and the junction held 7 bases outside the gene matches. CDR3 length: 15 residues.

This clone was observed a single time. The V call is TRBV10-1, the J call TRBJ1-5; a weak D match, TRBD1 (6 bases). CDR3 length: 19 amino acids. Deletions cut 0 bases from V and 1 base from J, with 19 bases between. Germline-derived CDR1 and CDR2 are WNHNN and SYGVQD (reference sequence). The CDR3 spells CASSESFGGAGSSNQPQHF. CDR3 nucleotides: TGCGCCAGCAGTGAGTCTTTCGGGGGCGCCGGATCCAGCAATCAGCCCCAGCATTTT.

The V gene is TRBV29-1, the J gene TRBJ1-4; TRBD1 agrees at 9 bases. The CDR3 extends over 14 amino acids. The germline gives CDR1 SQVTM, CDR2 ANQGSEA. With V trimmed by 6 bases and J by 8 bases, 10 bases remained unmatched. CDR3 DNA sequence: TGCAGCGTGTTAACAGGGGGCGGTGGGGAAAAACTGTTTTTT. Translation: CSVLTGGGGEKLFF.

The J gene is TRBJ2-7, the V gene TRBV5-5; D is possibly TRBD1 (5 bases). The CDR3 is 14 residues long. CDR1 is SGHKS, CDR2 YYEKEE, per germline (reference sequence). V gave up 4 bases and J gave up 9 bases, with 20 bases separating them. Written as DNA, the CDR3 is TGTGCCAGCAGCCCCAGGACGGACACTACGAGGCAGTACTTC. Its protein product is CASSPRTDTTRQYF.

V is TRBV20-1 and J is TRBJ2-1; no definite D call. The CDR3 runs 10 residues. Per the germline V gene, CDR1 is DFQATT and CDR2 is SNEGSKA (reference sequence). Trimming shortened V by 6 bases and J by 4 bases, and 4 bases separated the two germline ends. The CDR3 nucleotides are TGCAGTGCACTTTACAATGAGCAGTTCTTC. Translation gives CSALYNEQFF.

The chain links TRBV7-9 to TRBJ1-1; D might be TRBD1 (6 bases). V lost 11 bases to trimming and J lost 3 bases, with 16 bases between them. Germline V lookup: CDR1 SEHNR, CDR2 FQNEAQ (reference sequence). The CDR3 is 13 residues long. The CDR3 spells CAADRAGDTEAFF. For the CDR3, the DNA is TGTGCCGCCGACCGAGCAGGGGACACTGAAGCTTTCTTT.

V is TRBV4-3 and J is TRBJ2-6, with TRBD1 as a possible D gene (6 bases). Germline CDR1 and CDR2: LGHNA and YSLEER. Trimming left V 0 bases short and J 2 bases short, with 14 bases between. This CDR3 is 18 amino acids long. This CDR3 reads CASSQDLTGVTGANVLTF. The CDR3 DNA is TGCGCCAGCAGCCAAGATTTGACAGGAGTCACTGGGGCCAACGTCCTGACTTTC.